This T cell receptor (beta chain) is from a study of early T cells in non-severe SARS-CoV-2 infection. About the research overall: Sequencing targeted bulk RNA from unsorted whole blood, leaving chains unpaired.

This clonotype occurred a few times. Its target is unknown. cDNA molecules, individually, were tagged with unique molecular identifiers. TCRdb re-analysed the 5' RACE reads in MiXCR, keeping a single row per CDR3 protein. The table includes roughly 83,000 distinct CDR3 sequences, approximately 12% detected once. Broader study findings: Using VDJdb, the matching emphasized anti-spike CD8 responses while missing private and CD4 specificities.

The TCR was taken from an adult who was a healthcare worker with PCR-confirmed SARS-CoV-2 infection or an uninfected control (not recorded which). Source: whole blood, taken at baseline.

The CDR3 nucleotides read TGCGCCAGCAGTGAGGGGACAGGGGCCACTCGTAGCACTGAAGCTTTCTTT. It translates to CASSEGTGATRSTEAFF. The chain carries TRBV10-1 and TRBJ1-1; 10 nucleotides align to TRBD1. Trimming took 2 bases from V and 4 from J; bases not matched to a gene: 10. CDR1 and CDR2 (germline): WNHNN, SYGVQD (reference sequence). The CDR3 sequence is 17 residues long.